The clone carrying this TCR beta chain was seen more than once but under ten times. Its cognate antigen is unknown. CDR1 is LNHDA, CDR2 SQIVND, per germline (reference sequence). V was pared by 3 bases and J by 0 bases, with 9 bases between. CDR3 length: 15 amino acids. The record originates from a study of cytomegalovirus exposure and HLA in healthy donors. Study-wide points: Roughly uniform sequencing depth across donors was assumed, possibly incorrectly. Reported performance of the classifier showed diagnosis of cytomegalovirus status with high specificity and sensitivity.

PCR employed 60 Vbeta and 13 Jbeta primers. Clones were read by immunoSEQ multiplex PCR, and TCRdb kept only the in-frame ones, dropping some. This table has approximately 90,000 clones, approximately 57% appearing once. What was sequenced was PBMCs. This TCR derives from a woman aged 30 to 39 in good health and CMV-seronegative. V usage is TRBV19 and J usage is TRBJ1-5; D unresolved. CDR3 coding DNA: TGTGCCAGTAGTATCGGTTTATTTAGCAATCAGCCCCAGCATTTT. It yields the protein CASSIGLFSNQPQHF.